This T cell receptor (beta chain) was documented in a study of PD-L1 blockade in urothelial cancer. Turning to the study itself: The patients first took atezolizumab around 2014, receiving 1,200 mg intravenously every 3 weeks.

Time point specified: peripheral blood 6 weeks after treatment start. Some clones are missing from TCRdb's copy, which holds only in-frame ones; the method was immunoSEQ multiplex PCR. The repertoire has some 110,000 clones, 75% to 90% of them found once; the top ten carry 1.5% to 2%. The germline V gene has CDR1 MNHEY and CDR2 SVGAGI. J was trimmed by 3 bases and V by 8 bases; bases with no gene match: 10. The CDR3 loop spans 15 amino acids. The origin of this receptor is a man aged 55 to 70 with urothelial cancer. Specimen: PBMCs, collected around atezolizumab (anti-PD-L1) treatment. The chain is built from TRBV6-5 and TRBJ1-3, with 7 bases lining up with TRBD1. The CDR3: CASRQGEVRGNTIYF. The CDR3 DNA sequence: TGTGCCAGCCGCCAGGGGGAGGTTCGTGGAAACACCATATATTTT.